The entry below describes one T cell receptor (beta chain). The method was immunoSEQ multiplex PCR; TCRdb's version includes in-frame clones alone and lacks a portion of them. The table lists hundreds of thousands of clones, around 83% of them singletons. The germline V gene has CDR1 SGHVS and CDR2 FNYEAQ. V lost 5 bases to trimming and J lost 0 bases, with 13 bases between them. The CDR3 loop spans 15 amino acids. The data belong to a study of blood T cell repertoires in COVID-19. This receptor was identified in a woman between 45 and 60 years old with acute or convalescent COVID-19. The V gene is TRBV7-6, the J gene TRBJ1-1; tentative D call: TRBD1 (5 bases). Sequenced material: peripheral blood. The chain's CDR3 is CASSPPRDMNTEAFF. DNA for the CDR3: TGTGCCAGCAGCCCCCCCAGGGATATGAACACTGAAGCTTTCTTT.